This T cell receptor beta chain stems from a study of blood T cell repertoires in COVID-19. Clones were sequenced by immunoSEQ multiplex PCR, and TCRdb holds only the in-frame ones, with some missing. The repertoire holds about 120,000 clones, around 85% seen once, with roughly 3.9% in the top ten. This CDR3 region has 16 residues. Trimming removed 3 bases from V and 4 bases from J; junction bases left unmatched: 7. Germline V CDR1 and CDR2: LGHNT, FRNRAP. Sequencing used peripheral blood. This receptor was obtained from a man aged 55 to 69 with acute or convalescent COVID-19. The chain uses TRBV12-5 and TRBJ2-3; 10 positions agree with TRBD2. Here the CDR3 reads CASGFTLAGAPDTQYF. CDR3 in DNA: TGTGCTAGTGGTTTTACTCTAGCGGGAGCCCCAGATACGCAGTATTTT. Full variable domain (remainder filled in from reference TRBV12-5 and TRBJ2-3): DARVTQTPRHKVTEMGQEVTMRCQPILGHNTVFWYRQTMMQGLELLAYFRNRAPLDDSGMPKDRFSAEMPDATLATLKIQPSEPRDSAVYFCASGFTLAGAPDTQYFGPGTRLTVL.